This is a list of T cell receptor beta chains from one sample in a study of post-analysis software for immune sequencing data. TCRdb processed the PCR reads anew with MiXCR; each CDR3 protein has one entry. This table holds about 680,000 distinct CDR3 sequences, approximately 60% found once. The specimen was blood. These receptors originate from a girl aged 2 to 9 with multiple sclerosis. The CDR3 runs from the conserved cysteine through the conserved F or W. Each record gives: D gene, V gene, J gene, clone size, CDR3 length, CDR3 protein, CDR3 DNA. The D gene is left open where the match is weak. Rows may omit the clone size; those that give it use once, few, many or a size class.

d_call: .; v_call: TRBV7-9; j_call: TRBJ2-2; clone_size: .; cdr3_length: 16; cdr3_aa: CASSPPGTSNTGELFF; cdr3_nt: TGTGCCAGCAGCCCCCCCGGGACATCGAACACCGGGGAGCTGTTTTTT
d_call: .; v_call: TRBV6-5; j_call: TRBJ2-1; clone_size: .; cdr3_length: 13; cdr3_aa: CASSFWPGYEQFF; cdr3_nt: TGTGCCAGCAGTTTCTGGCCCGGCTATGAGCAGTTCTTC
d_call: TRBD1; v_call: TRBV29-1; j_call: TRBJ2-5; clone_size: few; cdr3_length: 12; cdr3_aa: CSVGDRGETQYF; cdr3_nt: TGCAGCGTTGGGGACAGGGGGGAGACCCAGTACTTC
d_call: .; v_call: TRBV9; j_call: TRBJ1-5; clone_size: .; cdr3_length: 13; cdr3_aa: CASSVGGVQPQHF; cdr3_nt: TGTGCCAGCAGCGTAGGGGGGGTCCAGCCCCAGCATTTT
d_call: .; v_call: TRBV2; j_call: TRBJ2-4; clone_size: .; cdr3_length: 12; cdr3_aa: CASSKNANIQYF; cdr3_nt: TGTGCCAGCAGTAAGAACGCAAACATTCAGTACTTC
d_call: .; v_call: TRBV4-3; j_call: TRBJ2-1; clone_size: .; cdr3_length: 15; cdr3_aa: CASSQEGASPNEQFF; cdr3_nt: TGCGCCAGCAGCCAAGAAGGAGCCAGCCCCAATGAGCAGTTCTTC
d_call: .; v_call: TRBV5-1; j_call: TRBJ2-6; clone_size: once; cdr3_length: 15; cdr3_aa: CASSLWESGANVLTF; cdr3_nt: TGCGCCAGCAGCTTGTGGGAGTCTGGGGCCAACGTCCTGACTTTC
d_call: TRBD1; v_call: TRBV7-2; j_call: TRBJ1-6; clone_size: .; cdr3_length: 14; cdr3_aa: CASSPQGDGSPLHF; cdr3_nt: TGTGCCAGCAGCCCGCAGGGGGACGGTTCACCCCTCCACTTT
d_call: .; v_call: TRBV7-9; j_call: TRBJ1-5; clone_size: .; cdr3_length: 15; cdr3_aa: CASSPGTADNQPQHF; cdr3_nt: TGTGCCAGCAGCCCGGGGACGGCGGACAATCAGCCCCAGCATTTT
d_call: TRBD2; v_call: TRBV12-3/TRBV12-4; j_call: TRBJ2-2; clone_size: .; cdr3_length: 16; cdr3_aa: CASSQTSGSLPGELFF; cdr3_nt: TGTGCCAGCAGTCAGACTAGCGGGAGCCTTCCCGGGGAGCTGTTTTTT
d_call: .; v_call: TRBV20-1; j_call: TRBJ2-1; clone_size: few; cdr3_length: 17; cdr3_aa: CSASWKARRDLRNEQFF; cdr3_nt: TGCAGTGCTAGCTGGAAAGCCCGCAGGGACCTCAGGAATGAGCAGTTCTTC
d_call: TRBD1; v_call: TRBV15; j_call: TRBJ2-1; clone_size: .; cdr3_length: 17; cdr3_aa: CATSRDPAGQGNNEQFF; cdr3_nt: TGTGCCACCAGCAGAGATCCCGCGGGACAGGGGAACAATGAGCAGTTCTTC
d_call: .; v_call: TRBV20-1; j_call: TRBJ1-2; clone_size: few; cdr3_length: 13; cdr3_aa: CSARNSRDYGYTF; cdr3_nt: TGCAGTGCTAGGAATTCCAGGGACTATGGCTACACCTTC
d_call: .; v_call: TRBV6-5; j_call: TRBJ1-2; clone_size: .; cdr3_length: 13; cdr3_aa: CASSYAPRGGYTF; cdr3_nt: TGTGCCAGCAGTTACGCCCCCAGGGGTGGCTACACCTTC
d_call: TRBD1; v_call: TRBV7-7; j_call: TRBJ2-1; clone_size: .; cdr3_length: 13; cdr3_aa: CASSTGTGGEQFF; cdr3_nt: TGTGCTAGCAGCACCGGGACAGGAGGGGAGCAGTTCTTC
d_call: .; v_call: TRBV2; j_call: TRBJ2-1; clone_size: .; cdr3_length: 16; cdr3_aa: CASSESAGSSYNEQFF; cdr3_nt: TGTGCCAGCAGTGAATCGGCGGGGAGCTCCTACAATGAGCAGTTCTTC
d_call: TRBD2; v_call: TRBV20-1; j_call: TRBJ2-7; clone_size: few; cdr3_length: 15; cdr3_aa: CSASPGTSGIYEQYF; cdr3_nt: TGCAGTGCTAGCCCCGGGACTAGCGGGATCTACGAGCAGTACTTC
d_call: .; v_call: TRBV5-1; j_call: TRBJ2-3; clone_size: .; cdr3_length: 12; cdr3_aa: CASNIPSDTQYF; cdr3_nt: TGCGCCAGCAACATCCCCTCAGATACGCAGTATTTT
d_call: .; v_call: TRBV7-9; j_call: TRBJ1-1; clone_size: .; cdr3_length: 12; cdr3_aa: CASSMSGTEAFF; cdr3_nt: TGTGCCAGCAGCATGTCCGGGACTGAAGCTTTCTTT
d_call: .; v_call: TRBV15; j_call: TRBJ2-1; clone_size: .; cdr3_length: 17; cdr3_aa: CATSRDAGRGSYNEQFF; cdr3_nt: TGTGCCACCAGCAGAGATGCGGGACGAGGCTCGTACAATGAGCAGTTCTTC
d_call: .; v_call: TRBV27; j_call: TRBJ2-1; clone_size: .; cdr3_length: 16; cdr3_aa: CASSLWTVSAYNEQFF; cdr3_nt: TGTGCCAGCAGTTTGTGGACAGTTAGTGCCTACAATGAGCAGTTCTTC
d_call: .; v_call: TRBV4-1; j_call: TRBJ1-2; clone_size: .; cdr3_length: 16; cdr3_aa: CASSQPRRGANYGYTF; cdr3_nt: TGCGCCAGCAGCCAACCCCGGCGGGGAGCTAACTATGGCTACACCTTC
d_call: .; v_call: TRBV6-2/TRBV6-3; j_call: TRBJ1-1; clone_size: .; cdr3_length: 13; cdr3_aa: CASRTTGSTEAFF; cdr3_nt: TGTGCCAGCAGGACCACAGGAAGTACTGAAGCTTTCTTT
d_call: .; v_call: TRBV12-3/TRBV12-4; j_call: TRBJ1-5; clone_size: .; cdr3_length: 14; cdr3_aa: CASSREDSNQPQHF; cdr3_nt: TGTGCCAGCAGCCGGGAAGATAGCAATCAGCCCCAGCATTTT
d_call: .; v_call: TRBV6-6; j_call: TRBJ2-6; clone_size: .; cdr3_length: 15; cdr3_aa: CASSYKGSGANVLTF; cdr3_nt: TGTGCCAGCAGTTATAAGGGTTCGGGGGCCAACGTCCTGACTTTC
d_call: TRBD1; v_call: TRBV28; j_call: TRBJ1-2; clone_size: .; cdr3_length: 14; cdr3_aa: CASSPDRGTYGYTF; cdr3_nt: TGTGCCAGCAGTCCTGACAGGGGTACCTATGGCTACACCTTC
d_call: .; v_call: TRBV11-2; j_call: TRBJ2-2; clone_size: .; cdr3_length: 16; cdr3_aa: CASSLEWRGNTGELFF; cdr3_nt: TGTGCCAGCAGCTTAGAGTGGCGGGGGAACACCGGGGAGCTGTTTTTT
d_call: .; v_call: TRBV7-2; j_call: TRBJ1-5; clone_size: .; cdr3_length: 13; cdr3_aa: CATGPGSNQPQHF; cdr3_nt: TGTGCCACAGGACCAGGTAGCAATCAGCCCCAGCATTTT
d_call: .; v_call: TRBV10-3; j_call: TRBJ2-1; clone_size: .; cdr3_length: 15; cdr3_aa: CAITSEVAPNNEQFF; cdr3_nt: TGTGCCATCACCTCGGAAGTTGCGCCCAACAATGAGCAGTTCTTC
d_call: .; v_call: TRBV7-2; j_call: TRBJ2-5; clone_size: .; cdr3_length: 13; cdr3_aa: CASSLSPPETQYF; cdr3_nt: TGTGCCAGCAGCTTGAGTCCTCCAGAGACCCAGTACTTC
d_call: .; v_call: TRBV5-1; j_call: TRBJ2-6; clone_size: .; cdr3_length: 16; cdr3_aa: CASSPQGSSGANVPTF; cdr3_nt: TGCGCCAGCAGCCCACAGGGATCCTCTGGGGCCAACGTCCCGACTTTC
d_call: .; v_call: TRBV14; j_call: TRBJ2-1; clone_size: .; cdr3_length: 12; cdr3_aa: CASSQDRKARFF; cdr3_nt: TGTGCCAGCAGCCAAGATCGGAAGGCCCGGTTCTTC
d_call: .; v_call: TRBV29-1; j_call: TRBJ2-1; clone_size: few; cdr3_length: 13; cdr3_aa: CSVEGAGTYEQFF; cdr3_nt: TGCAGCGTTGAAGGGGCAGGGACCTATGAGCAGTTCTTC
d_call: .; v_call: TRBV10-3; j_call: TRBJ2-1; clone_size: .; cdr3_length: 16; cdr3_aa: CAIAFSTRTDYNEQFF; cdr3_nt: TGTGCCATCGCGTTTTCCACCCGGACAGACTACAATGAGCAGTTCTTC
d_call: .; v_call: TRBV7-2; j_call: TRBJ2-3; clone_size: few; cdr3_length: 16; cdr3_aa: CASSRITGTAPDTQYF; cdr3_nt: TGTGCCAGCAGCCGAATAACCGGGACTGCCCCAGATACGCAGTATTTT